The rows below give T cell receptor beta chains drawn from one sample of a study of T-cell reconstitution after alpha-beta-depleted transplantation in children. Each CDR3 protein gets one entry after TCRdb re-called the PCR reads with MiXCR. The sample has about 580,000 distinct CDR3 sequences; 20% to 25% are singletons. Sequences were derived from PBMCs, mostly from graft donor cells, sampled 360 days after TCRalphabeta/CD19-depleted stem cell transplant. Source of these receptors: a boy younger than two who had a stem cell transplant for acute myeloid leukemia, so the T cells may come from the graft donor. Each CDR3 is given with its conserved first and last residue. D genes are given only for firm matches. Expanded clones are given a class, and other clones once, few, many or no size at all.

cdr3_aa cdr3_nt d_call clone_size j_call v_call
CSARMGLAGDEQFF TGCAGTGCTAGGATGGGACTAGCGGGGGATGAGCAGTTCTTC TRBD2 few TRBJ2-1 TRBV20-1
CASSYGLAGGRYTGELFF TGCGCCAGCAGCTATGGACTAGCGGGGGGCCGGTACACCGGGGAGCTGTTTTTT TRBD2 NA TRBJ2-2 TRBV10-2
CASSLWPRGVQDTGTQYF TGTGCCAGCAGCTTATGGCCTAGGGGGGTCCAGGATACCGGTACGCAGTATTTT NA NA TRBJ2-3 TRBV13
CASSNPRDHPETQYF TGTGCCAGCAGTAACCCCCGGGACCACCCGGAGACCCAGTACTTC NA few TRBJ2-5 TRBV9
CASSLRWGNTEAFF TGTGCCAGCAGCCTTCGGTGGGGGAACACTGAAGCTTTCTTT NA once TRBJ1-1 TRBV5-8
CSARDPLTRNYGYTF TGCAGTGCTAGGGATCCCCTTACAAGAAACTATGGCTACACCTTC NA many TRBJ1-2 TRBV20-1
CASSKRGGQPGELFF TGTGCCAGCAGTAAGCGGGGGGGCCAACCCGGGGAGCTGTTTTTT TRBD2 few TRBJ2-2 TRBV12-3/TRBV12-4
CASSLYPRGPSFEQYF TGTGCCAGCAGCCTCTACCCCAGGGGGCCCTCCTTCGAGCAGTACTTC TRBD1 NA TRBJ2-7 TRBV14
CASSQPDTNTQYF TGTGCCAGCAGCCAACCCGATACGAATACGCAGTATTTT NA NA TRBJ2-3 TRBV16
CASKELGLAGDQETQYF TGTGCCAGCAAAGAACTAGGACTAGCGGGGGATCAAGAGACCCAGTACTTC TRBD2 NA TRBJ2-5 TRBV6-2/TRBV6-3